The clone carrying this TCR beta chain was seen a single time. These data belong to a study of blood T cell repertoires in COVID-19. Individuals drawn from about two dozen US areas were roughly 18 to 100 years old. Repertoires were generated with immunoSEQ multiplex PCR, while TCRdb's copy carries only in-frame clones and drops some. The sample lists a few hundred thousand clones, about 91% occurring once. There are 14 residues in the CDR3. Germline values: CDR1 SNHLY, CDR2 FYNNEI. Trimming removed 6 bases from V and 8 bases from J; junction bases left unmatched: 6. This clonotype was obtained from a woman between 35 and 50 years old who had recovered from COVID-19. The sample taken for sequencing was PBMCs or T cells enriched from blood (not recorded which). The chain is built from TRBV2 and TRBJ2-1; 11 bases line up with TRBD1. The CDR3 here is CASSRDRGIDEQFF. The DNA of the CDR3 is TGTGCCAGCAGCCGGGACAGGGGGATTGATGAGCAGTTCTTC.